One sample yielded the 22 T cell receptor beta chains listed below, sequenced in a study of blood T cells in healthy people across ages. With a J-beta primer mix and a sample-barcoded 5' primer, a second PCR ran about 7 to 12 cycles. In TCRdb, the 5' RACE reads were re-called with MiXCR into one record per CDR3 protein. Of hundreds of thousands of distinct CDR3 sequences in the sample, roughly 21% were seen once. Sequences were obtained from blood. The origin of the receptors is a man between 65 and 79 years old in good health.

This clonotype was counted a single time. V and J are TRBV5-1 and TRBJ2-5; 11 bases map to TRBD2. The DNA matches TRBJ2-1 better at its end, which makes the J call doubtful. This CDR3 comprises 17 residues. Germline CDR1 and CDR2: SGHRS and YFSETQ. CDR3 coding DNA: TGCGCCAGCAGCCCCCCGGGACTAGCGGACTCCTACAATGAGCAGTTCTTC. Translation gives CASSPPGLADSYNEQFF.

This clonotype appeared a few times. The J gene is TRBJ2-7, the V gene TRBV3-1; 8 bases map to TRBD2. Trimming took 4 bases from V and 3 from J; bases not matched to a gene: 8. Germline CDR1 reads LGHDT; CDR2 reads YNNKEL (reference sequence). The CDR3 runs 15 residues. The CDR3 loop is CASSRSAGGIYEQYF. The CDR3 DNA sequence: TGTGCCAGCAGCCGAAGTGCGGGGGGAATCTACGAGCAGTACTTC.

This clonotype came up many times. V is TRBV6-5 and J is TRBJ1-1, with D hard to call. The V and J ends lost 0 bases and 4 bases respectively, with 6 bases between them. Germline CDR1 MNHEY, CDR2 SVGAGI. The CDR3 length is 13 residues. DNA of the CDR3: TGTGCCAGCAGTTACTCGGAGGTCACTGAAGCTTTCTTT. It yields the protein CASSYSEVTEAFF.

This clonotype occurred many times. This sequence joins TRBV9 and TRBJ2-7; TRBD2 might be the D (7 bases). Trimming removed 3 bases at V and 7 bases at J, with 17 bases between. The CDR3 has 14 residues. From germline, CDR1 is SGDLS and CDR2 YYNGEE. CDR3 DNA sequence: TGTGCCAGCAGCGAATCGACAGGCGGGGGAGAGCAGTACTTC. Protein: CASSESTGGGEQYF.

The rearrangement joins TRBV7-2 to TRBJ1-1; D may be TRBD1 (5 bases). The germline V gene encodes CDR1 SGHTA and CDR2 FQGNSA. V dropped 5 bases and J dropped 4 bases, with 11 bases sitting between them. The CDR3 covers 13 residues. The CDR3 sequence is CASSKLGGTEAFF. Here the CDR3 DNA reads TGTGCCAGCAGCAAACTCGGGGGCACTGAAGCTTTCTTT. The whole variable domain, filled in from reference TRBV7-2 and TRBJ1-1, reads GAGVSQSPSNKVTEKGKDVELRCDPISGHTALYWYRQSLGQGLEFLIYFQGNSAPDKSGLPSDRFSAERTGGSVSTLTIQRTQQEDSAVYLCASSKLGGTEAFFGQGTRLTVV.

The table lists this clonotype with a few counts. The CDR3 sequence: CASSFISRDEQFF. In DNA, the CDR3 is TGTGCCAGCAGCTTTATCAGCAGGGATGAGCAGTTCTTC. The rearrangement uses TRBV7-9 and TRBJ2-1; D might be TRBD1 (5 bases). The CDR3 covers 13 residues. Trimming pared 3 bases from V and 8 bases from J, leaving 11 bases between. Germline V gives CDR1 SEHNR, CDR2 FQNEAQ (reference sequence).

This clonotype has only a few counts. V usage is TRBV6-1 and J usage is TRBJ2-2; D perhaps matches TRBD1 (6 bases). Germline V CDR1 and CDR2: MNHNS, SASEGT. Trimming left V 7 bases short and J 0 bases short, with 9 bases between. The CDR3 covers 14 residues. The CDR3 bases are TGTGCCAGCACCTGGACAGCGAACACCGGGGAGCTGTTTTTT. Residues: CASTWTANTGELFF.

This clonotype has a handful of counts. The junction departs from the called germline gene at one end, perhaps through a read error. This sequence joins TRBV7-2 and TRBJ2-7; TRBD1 matches 7 bases. Germline V gene sequence: CDR1 SGHTA, CDR2 FQGNSA. The CDR3 totals 14 residues. Here the CDR3 reads CVSSLVQGVSEQYF. The CDR3 coding sequence is TGTGTCAGCAGCTTAGTTCAGGGGGTATCCGAGCAGTACTTC.

This clonotype has a handful of counts. This chain uses TRBV4-3 with TRBJ2-5, with D perhaps given as TRBD1 or TRBD2 (5 bases each). Trimming pared 5 bases from V and 7 bases from J, leaving 17 bases between. Germline CDR1 and CDR2: LGHNA and YSLEER. This CDR3 spans 14 amino acids. The DNA for the CDR3 is TGCGCCAGCAGCTTAGACGAGGGGATCGGGACCCAGTACTTC. This sequence encodes CASSLDEGIGTQYF.

This clonotype was detected ten times or more. The chain uses TRBV5-1 and TRBJ2-5, with D tentatively TRBD2 (5 bases). This CDR3 comprises 13 residues. V was shortened by 4 bases and J by 3 bases, with 10 bases between the two germline ends. Germline values: CDR1 SGHRS, CDR2 YFSETQ. In nucleotides, the CDR3 is TGCGCCAGCAGCAAGAGGGATAAAGAGACCCAGTACTTC. Amino acids: CASSKRDKETQYF.

The CDR3 here is CASSLGQLGEKLFF. The DNA for the CDR3 is TGCGCCAGCAGCCTCGGACAGTTGGGGGAAAAACTGTTTTTT. V and J are TRBV5-1 and TRBJ1-4, with D tentatively TRBD1 (6 bases). Trimming left V 4 bases short and J 8 bases short, with 15 bases between. The CDR3 sequence is 14 residues long. Germline V gene sequence: CDR1 SGHRS, CDR2 YFSETQ.

In this sample, this clonotype turned up a few times. DNA of the CDR3: TGCGCCAGCAGCCAGGACGACAGGGCGCGTTCACCCCTCCACTTT. It encodes CASSQDDRARSPLHF. The V call is TRBV4-1, the J call TRBJ1-6; TRBD1 agrees at 7 bases. The CDR3 runs 15 residues. V gave up 3 bases and J gave up 9 bases; unmatched junction bases: 8. In germline, CDR1 is MGHRA, CDR2 YSYEKL.

This clonotype was detected a few times. V and J are TRBV5-1 and TRBJ2-7; 7 bases are a match to TRBD1. V trimming: 7 bases; J trimming: 2 bases; junction bases outside the gene matches: 3. The germline V gene encodes CDR1 SGHRS and CDR2 YFSETQ. The CDR3 totals 12 residues. CDR3 nucleotide sequence: TGCGCCAGCTCGGGACAGCCCTACGAGCAGTACTTC. It is translated as CASSGQPYEQYF.

The rearrangement links TRBV25-1 to TRBJ2-1, with 8 bases matching TRBD2. The germline V gene encodes CDR1 MGHDK and CDR2 SYGVNS. The V and J ends lost 1 base and 2 bases, in that order; junction bases with no gene match: 1. The CDR3 is 15 residues long. DNA of the CDR3: TGTGCCAGCAGTGAATCGGGAGGGCCCTACAATGAGCAGTTCTTC. Residues: CASSESGGPYNEQFF.

The J gene is TRBJ2-5, the V gene TRBV20-1; 7 bases align to TRBD1. Germline CDR1 and CDR2: DFQATT and SNEGSKA (reference sequence). V lost 1 base, J lost 0 bases, and 8 bases stayed unmatched. CDR3 length: 16 amino acids. CDR3 bases: TGCAGTGCTAGAGGTAAACCGGGACAGTACCAAGAGACCCAGTACTTC. Translation gives CSARGKPGQYQETQYF.

This clonotype occurred many times. The J gene is TRBJ1-4, the V gene TRBV7-2; D gene uncertain. CDR1 and CDR2 from the germline V gene are SGHTA and FQGNSA. The CDR3 totals 14 residues. Trimming shortened V by 3 bases and J by 1 base, and 6 bases separated the two germline ends. This chain's CDR3 is CASSFRGTNEKLFF. The CDR3 DNA is TGTGCCAGCAGCTTCCGGGGAACTAATGAAAAACTGTTTTTT.

In its sample, this clonotype was seen many times. V gene TRBV7-2 combines with J gene TRBJ2-5, with 12 bases identical to TRBD2. The trim removed 1 base at V and 4 bases at J, leaving 1 base unmatched. Germline CDR1 SGHTA, CDR2 FQGNSA. This CDR3 has 15 residues. CDR3 DNA sequence: TGTGCCAGCAGCTTAGGACTAGCGGGAGTAGAGACCCAGTACTTC. This encodes CASSLGLAGVETQYF.

This clonotype was recorded many times. The chain combines TRBV11-2 with TRBJ2-1, with 8 positions matching TRBD1. This CDR3 has 15 amino acids. Germline CDR1 and CDR2: SGHAT and FQNNGV. J was trimmed by 3 bases and V by 5 bases; bases with no gene match: 6. CDR3 region: CASSLSGTGYNEQFF. DNA of the CDR3: TGTGCCAGCAGCCTATCTGGGACAGGCTACAATGAGCAGTTCTTC. Based on the CDR3 plus reference TRBV11-2 and TRBJ2-1, the full variable domain is EAGVAQSPRYKIIEKRQSVAFWCNPISGHATLYWYQQILGQGPKLLIQFQNNGVVDDSQLPKDRFSAERLKGVDSTLKIQPAKLEDSAVYLCASSLSGTGYNEQFFGPGTRLTVL.

The genes are TRBV12-3 or TRBV12-4 and TRBJ2-1; 10 bases are shared with TRBD2. The CDR3 covers 21 residues. V was clipped by 5 bases and J by 1 base; unmatched bases: 20. CDR3 sequence: CASSPTVGAVAGGRSYNEQFF. CDR3 bases: TGTGCCAGCAGTCCCACGGTTGGGGCGGTAGCGGGAGGCCGGTCCTACAATGAGCAGTTCTTC.

The chain is built from TRBV7-9 and TRBJ2-2; a possible D gene is TRBD2 (6 bases). Germline CDR1 SEHNR, CDR2 FQNEAQ (reference sequence). There are 18 residues in the CDR3. V shed 1 base and J shed 0 bases, with 15 bases lying between them. This CDR3 is CASSLVYLGGTNTGELFF. The CDR3, as DNA: TGTGCCAGCAGCTTAGTATATTTAGGAGGGACGAACACCGGGGAGCTGTTTTTT.

This clonotype was picked up a small number of times. The V call is TRBV5-1, the J call TRBJ2-7; D is unclear. V lost 6 bases to trimming and J lost 2 bases, with 15 bases between them. Germline lookup yields CDR1 SGHRS and CDR2 YFSETQ. The length of the CDR3 is 14 residues. The CDR3 spells CASNTDPGTYEQYF. In DNA form, the CDR3 reads TGCGCCAGCAACACGGACCCAGGAACCTACGAGCAGTACTTC.

This sequence joins TRBV3-1 and TRBJ1-2; D is unresolved. Trimming took 8 bases from V and 8 from J, leaving 15 bases between them. CDR3 length equals 12 residues. The germline V gene encodes CDR1 LGHDT and CDR2 YNNKEL (reference sequence). CDR3 sequence: CASGLDGGGYTF. CDR3 DNA: TGTGCCAGCGGTCTAGACGGTGGCGGCTACACCTTC.